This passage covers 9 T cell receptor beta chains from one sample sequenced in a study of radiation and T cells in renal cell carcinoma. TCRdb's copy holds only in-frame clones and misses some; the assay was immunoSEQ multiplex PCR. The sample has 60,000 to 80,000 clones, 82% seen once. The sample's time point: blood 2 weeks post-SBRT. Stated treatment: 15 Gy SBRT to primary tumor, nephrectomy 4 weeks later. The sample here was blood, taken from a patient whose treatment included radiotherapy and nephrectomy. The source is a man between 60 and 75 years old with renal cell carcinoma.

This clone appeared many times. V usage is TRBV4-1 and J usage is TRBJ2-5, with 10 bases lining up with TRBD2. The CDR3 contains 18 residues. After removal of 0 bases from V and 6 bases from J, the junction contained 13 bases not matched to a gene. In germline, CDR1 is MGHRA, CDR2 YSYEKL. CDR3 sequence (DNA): TGCGCCAGCAGCCAAGATCTGGGTAGCGGGAGGAGTGGGAAGACCCAGTACTTC. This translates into CASSQDLGSGRSGKTQYF.

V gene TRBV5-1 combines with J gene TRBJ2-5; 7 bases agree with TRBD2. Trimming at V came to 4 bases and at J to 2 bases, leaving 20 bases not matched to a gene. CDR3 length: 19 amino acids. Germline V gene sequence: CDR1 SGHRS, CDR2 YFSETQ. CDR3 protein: CASSPRSGLAGARQETQYF. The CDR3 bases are TGCGCCAGCAGCCCGCGGTCGGGCTTGGCGGGAGCCCGACAAGAGACCCAGTACTTC.

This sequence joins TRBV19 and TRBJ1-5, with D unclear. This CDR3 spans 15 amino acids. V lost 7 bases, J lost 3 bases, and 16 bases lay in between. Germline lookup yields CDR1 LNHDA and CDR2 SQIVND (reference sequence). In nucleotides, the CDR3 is TGTGCCAGTATCCTTGGGCCAGAGCTCAATCAGCCCCAGCATTTT. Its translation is CASILGPELNQPQHF.

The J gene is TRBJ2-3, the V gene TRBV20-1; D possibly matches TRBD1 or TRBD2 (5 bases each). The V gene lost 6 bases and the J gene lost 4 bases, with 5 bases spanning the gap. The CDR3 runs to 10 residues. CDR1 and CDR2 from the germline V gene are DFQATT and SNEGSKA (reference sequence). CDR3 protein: CSAGPDTQYF. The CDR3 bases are TGCAGTGCGGGACCAGATACGCAGTATTTT.

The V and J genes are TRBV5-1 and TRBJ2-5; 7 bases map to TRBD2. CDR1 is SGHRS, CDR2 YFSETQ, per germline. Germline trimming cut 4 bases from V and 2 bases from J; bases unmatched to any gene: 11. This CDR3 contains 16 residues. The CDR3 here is CASSGNSGPGQETQYF. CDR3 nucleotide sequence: TGCGCCAGCAGCGGAAATAGCGGGCCAGGGCAAGAGACCCAGTACTTC.

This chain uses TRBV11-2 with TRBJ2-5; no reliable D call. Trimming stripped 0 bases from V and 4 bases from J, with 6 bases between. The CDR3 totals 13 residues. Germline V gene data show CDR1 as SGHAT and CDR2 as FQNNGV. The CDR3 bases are TGTGCCAGCAGCTTAGAGAGTCTAGAGACCCAGTACTTC. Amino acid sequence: CASSLESLETQYF.

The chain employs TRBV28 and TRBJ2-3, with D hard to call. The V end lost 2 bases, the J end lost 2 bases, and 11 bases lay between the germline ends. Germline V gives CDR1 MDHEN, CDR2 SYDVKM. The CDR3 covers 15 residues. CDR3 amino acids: CASSLNLPYTDTQYF. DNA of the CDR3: TGTGCCAGCAGTTTAAACCTCCCCTACACAGATACGCAGTATTTT.

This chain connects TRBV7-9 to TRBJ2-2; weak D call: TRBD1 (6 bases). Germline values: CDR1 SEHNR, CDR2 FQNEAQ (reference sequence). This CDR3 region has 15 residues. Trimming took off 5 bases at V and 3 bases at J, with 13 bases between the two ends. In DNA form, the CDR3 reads TGTGCCAGCAGCCCGAAGGCAGGGGACACCGGGGAGCTGTTTTTT. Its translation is CASSPKAGDTGELFF. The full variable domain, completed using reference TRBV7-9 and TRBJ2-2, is DTGVSQNPRHKITKRGQNVTFRCDPISEHNRLYWYRQTLGQGPEFLTYFQNEAQLEKSRLLSDRFSAERPKGSFSTLEIQRTEQGDSAMYLCASSPKAGDTGELFFGEGSRLTVL.

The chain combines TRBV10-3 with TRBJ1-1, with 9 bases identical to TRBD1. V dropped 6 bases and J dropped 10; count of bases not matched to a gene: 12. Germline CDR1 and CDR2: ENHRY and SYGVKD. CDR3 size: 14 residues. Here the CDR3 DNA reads TGTGCCATCAGGGATGCACAGGGGGCCACTTCAGCTTTCTTT. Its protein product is CAIRDAQGATSAFF.